This T cell receptor (beta chain) was sequenced for a study of blood T cell repertoires in COVID-19. Across the study: COVID-19 samples collected from the United States, Italy and Spain covered acute and convalescent phases. Sources were T cells, B-cell-depleted T cells, or PBMCs; the material itself was cDNA or gDNA.

Original methodology: From reference gene primer amplification, estimates of nucleated cell counts were derived. Some clones are missing from TCRdb's copy, which holds only in-frame ones; the method was immunoSEQ multiplex PCR. The D gene and trimming were derived from the DNA, and the V and J assignments and clone size from that table. The sample has 110,000 or so clones, about four fifths seen once; the top ten hold approximately 8.1%. Trimming took 0 bases from V and 11 from J, leaving 13 bases between them. Germline V CDR1 and CDR2: MGHRA, YSYEKL. This CDR3 spans 13 amino acids. The genes are TRBV4-1 and TRBJ1-1, with D unclear. The sequenced sample was peripheral blood. The source of this sequence is a woman aged 40 to 50 with acute or convalescent COVID-19. The CDR3 region has the DNA TGCGCCAGCAGCCAAGATTCGGGTGGTGGGGCTTTCTTT. It is translated as CASSQDSGGGAFF.